This passage covers 11 T cell receptor beta chains from one sample sequenced in a study of CD8 T cells in ankylosing spondylitis. Each CDR3 protein is one row after TCRdb ran MiXCR on the 5' RACE reads. The sample has 200,000 to 300,000 distinct CDR3 sequences, roughly a tenth seen once. Source material: blood, either unsorted or a sorted T cell fraction (not recorded which). These TCRs come from a male donor with ankylosing spondylitis or in good health (not recorded which).

The table lists this clonotype with many counts. The chain recombines TRBV29-1 with TRBJ1-1, with a tentative D call TRBD1 (5 bases). Per germline, CDR1 SQVTM and CDR2 ANQGSEA. V lost 3 bases, J lost 5 bases, and 16 bases lay in between. This CDR3 is 14 amino acids long. The CDR3 here is CSVDRTSKGTEAFF. CDR3 coding DNA: TGCAGCGTTGACAGGACCTCAAAGGGGACTGAAGCTTTCTTT.

This clonotype was observed at least ten times. This rearrangement joins TRBV12-3 or TRBV12-4 to TRBJ2-7, with D unclear. This CDR3 has 14 residues. Trimming stripped 1 base from V and 0 bases from J, with 7 bases between. CDR3 sequence (DNA): TGTGCCAGCAGTTTAGATGATACCTCCTACGAGCAGTACTTC. Translation: CASSLDDTSYEQYF.

This clonotype was picked up many times. V and J are TRBV6-1 and TRBJ1-5; tentative D call: TRBD1 (5 bases). The germline V gene encodes CDR1 MNHNS and CDR2 SASEGT. CDR3 length: 14 residues. V lost 6 bases to trimming and J lost 6 bases, with 15 bases between them. The CDR3 protein is CASRPGGEGQPQHF. The CDR3, as DNA: TGTGCCAGCAGGCCCGGGGGTGAGGGTCAGCCCCAGCATTTT.

The chain employs TRBV18 and TRBJ1-5; D perhaps matches TRBD1 (6 bases). CDR1 and CDR2 from the germline V gene are KGHSH and LQKENI. V was pared by 3 bases and J by 2 bases, with 11 bases between. This CDR3 has 15 amino acids. CDR3 loop: CASSPIAGGNQPQHF. In DNA, the CDR3 is TGTGCCAGCTCACCCATAGCAGGGGGCAATCAGCCCCAGCATTTT.

This clonotype was detected only a few times. The gene calls are TRBV30 and TRBJ2-5; D tentatively fits TRBD1 or TRBD2 (5 bases each). The CDR3 spans 11 residues. CDR1 GTSNPN and CDR2 SVGIG come from the germline V gene (reference sequence). V lost 5 bases, J lost 5 bases, and 9 bases lay in between. The CDR3 sequence is CAWGEGETQYF. The CDR3 nucleotides are TGTGCCTGGGGCGAGGGGGAGACCCAGTACTTC.

The chain uses TRBV7-9 and TRBJ2-7; D uncertain. V dropped 4 bases and J dropped 2 bases, with 12 bases sitting between them. Germline V lookup: CDR1 SEHNR, CDR2 FQNEAQ (reference sequence). The CDR3 has 14 residues. In DNA, the CDR3 is TGTGCCAGCAGCTCGAACAAAAAAACCTACGAGCAGTACTTC. It codes for CASSSNKKTYEQYF. Drawing the rest from reference TRBV7-9 and TRBJ2-7, the complete variable domain is DTGVSQNPRHKITKRGQNVTFRCDPISEHNRLYWYRQTLGQGPEFLTYFQNEAQLEKSRLLSDRFSAERPKGSFSTLEIQRTEQGDSAMYLCASSSNKKTYEQYFGPGTRLTVT.

The table lists this clonotype with many counts. The genes are TRBV30 and TRBJ1-2; no clear D. Germline values: CDR1 GTSNPN, CDR2 SVGIG (reference sequence). This CDR3 comprises 12 residues. V lost 5 bases, J lost 8 bases, and 15 bases lay in between. CDR3 residues: CAWGPTNLGYTF. CDR3 nucleotide sequence: TGTGCCTGGGGTCCCACCAATCTCGGCTACACCTTC.

The table lists this clonotype with many counts. This chain links TRBV5-1 with TRBJ2-1; perhaps TRBD2 as D (6 bases). CDR3 size: 14 residues. V shed 4 bases and J shed 4 bases, with 12 bases lying between them. The germline V gene encodes CDR1 SGHRS and CDR2 YFSETQ. The CDR3, as DNA: TGCGCCAGCAGCCTGTCGGGGGTATACAATGAGCAGTTCTTC. This sequence encodes CASSLSGVYNEQFF.

In this sample, this clonotype turned up many times. The V gene is TRBV5-1, the J gene TRBJ2-6; 11 bases are shared with TRBD1. Per the germline V gene, CDR1 is SGHRS and CDR2 is YFSETQ. This CDR3 is 18 amino acids long. Germline trimming cut 0 bases from V and 0 bases from J; bases unmatched to any gene: 2. The CDR3 protein is CASSLEGQGGSGANVLTF. For the CDR3, the DNA is TGCGCCAGCAGCTTGGAGGGACAGGGGGGCTCTGGGGCCAACGTCCTGACTTTC. Drawing the rest from reference TRBV5-1 and TRBJ2-6, the complete variable domain is KAGVTQTPRYLIKTRGQQVTLSCSPISGHRSVSWYQQTPGQGLQFLFEYFSETQRNKGNFPGRFSGRQFSNSRSEMNVSTLELGDSALYLCASSLEGQGGSGANVLTFGAGSRLTVL.

This clonotype came up a few times. This chain connects TRBV7-9 to TRBJ2-3, with D perhaps TRBD2 (6 bases). CDR3 length equals 13 residues. Germline lookup yields CDR1 SEHNR and CDR2 FQNEAQ (reference sequence). The germline V and J ends were trimmed by 5 bases and 5 bases, with 11 bases remaining between them. DNA of the CDR3: TGTGCCAGCAGCCGGGACTTGCAAGATACGCAGTATTTT. Protein: CASSRDLQDTQYF.

The rearrangement uses TRBV7-9 and TRBJ2-7; D gene unclear. The CDR3 consists of 14 residues. Trimming removed 0 bases at V and 2 bases at J, with 8 bases between. Germline-derived CDR1 and CDR2 are SEHNR and FQNEAQ (reference sequence). The CDR3 sequence: CASSLAGKTYEQYF. The CDR3 nucleotides read TGTGCCAGCAGCTTAGCAGGGAAAACCTACGAGCAGTACTTC.